A single T cell receptor (beta chain) is shown here with its context. Its antigen is currently unknown. This sample is part of a study of response to subunit inactivated influenza vaccine. MiXCR, applied by TCRdb to the RT-PCR reads, yields one record per CDR3 protein. The table has around 480,000 distinct CDR3 sequences, approximately 10% seen once; the top ten hold 12%. Study-wide results and caveats: Authors suggested few new T cells are recruited by each seasonal influenza vaccination.

CDR1 MNHNS and CDR2 SASEGT come from the germline V gene. V shed 4 bases, J shed 10 bases, and the junction held 10 bases outside the gene matches. CDR3 length: 15 amino acids. This specimen consisted of PBMCs from blood, obtained 40 to 50 days after vaccination. The receptor was derived from a man aged 50 to 59 who received an inactivated influenza vaccine. The V and J genes are TRBV6-1 and TRBJ1-6; 7 nucleotides line up with TRBD1. CDR3 protein: CASSAPGQLRSPLHF. The CDR3 bases are TGTGCCAGCAGTGCCCCGGGACAGCTTCGCTCACCCCTCCACTTT.